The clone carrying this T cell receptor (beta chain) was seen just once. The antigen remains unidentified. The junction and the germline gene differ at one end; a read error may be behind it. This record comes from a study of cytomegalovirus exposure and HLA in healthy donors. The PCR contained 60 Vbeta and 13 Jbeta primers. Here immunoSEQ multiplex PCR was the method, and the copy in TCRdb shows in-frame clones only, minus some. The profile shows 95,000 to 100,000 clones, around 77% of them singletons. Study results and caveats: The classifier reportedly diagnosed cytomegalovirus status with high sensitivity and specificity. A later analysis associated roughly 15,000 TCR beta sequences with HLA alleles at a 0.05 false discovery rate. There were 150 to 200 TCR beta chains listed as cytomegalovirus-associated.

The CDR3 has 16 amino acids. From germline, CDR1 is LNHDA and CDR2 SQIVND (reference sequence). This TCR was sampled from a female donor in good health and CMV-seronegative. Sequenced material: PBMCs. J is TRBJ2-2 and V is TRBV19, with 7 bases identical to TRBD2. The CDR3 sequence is CASTRRHGGNAGELFF. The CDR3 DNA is TGTGCCAGTACCCGACGCCACGGGGGGAACGCCGGGGAGCTGTTTTTT.